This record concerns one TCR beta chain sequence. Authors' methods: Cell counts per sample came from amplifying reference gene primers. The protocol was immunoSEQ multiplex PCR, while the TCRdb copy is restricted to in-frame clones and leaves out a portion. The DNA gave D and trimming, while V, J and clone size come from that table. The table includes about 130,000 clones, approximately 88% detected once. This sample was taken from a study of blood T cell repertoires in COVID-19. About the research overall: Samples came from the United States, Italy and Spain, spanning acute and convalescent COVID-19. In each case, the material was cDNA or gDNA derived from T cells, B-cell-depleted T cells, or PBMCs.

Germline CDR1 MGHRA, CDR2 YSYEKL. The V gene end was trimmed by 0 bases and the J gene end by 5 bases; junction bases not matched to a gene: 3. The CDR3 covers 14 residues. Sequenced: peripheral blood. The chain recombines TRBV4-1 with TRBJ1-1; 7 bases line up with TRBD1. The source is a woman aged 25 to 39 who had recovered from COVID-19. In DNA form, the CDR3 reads TGCGCCAGCAGCCAAGATCTCAGGGGGACTGAAGCTTTCTTT. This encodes CASSQDLRGTEAFF.